Following are 7 T cell receptor beta chains from one sample sequenced in a study of blood T cells in healthy people across ages. A J-beta primer mix and a sample-barcoded 5' primer were used in a second PCR of about 7 to 12 cycles. MiXCR, applied by TCRdb to the 5' RACE reads, yields one record per CDR3 protein. The table lists approximately 290,000 distinct CDR3 sequences, 25% to 30% of them singletons. The sequencing sample was made of blood. Source of these receptors: a woman aged 65 to 85 in good health.

The rearrangement joins TRBV20-1 to TRBJ2-3; 10 bases agree with TRBD1. Germline CDR1 is DFQATT and CDR2 is SNEGSKA (reference sequence). V lost 4 bases to trimming and J lost 4 bases; unmatched junction nucleotides: 11. This CDR3 is 16 amino acids long. CDR3 DNA sequence: TGCAGTGCTAACCACGTCCCGGGACAGGGGCCAGATACGCAGTATTTT. Amino acid sequence: CSANHVPGQGPDTQYF.

In this sample, this clonotype turned up a few times. The chain has TRBV25-1 and TRBJ2-3, with D tentatively TRBD2 (6 bases). V was trimmed by 8 bases and J by 4 bases, leaving 16 bases between them. The CDR3 is made up of 14 amino acids. Germline V gene data show CDR1 as MGHDK and CDR2 as SYGVNS. The CDR3 region has the DNA TGTGCCAGCGGTGTCGGGAGAATGGCAGATACGCAGTATTTT. Translation: CASGVGRMADTQYF.

The J gene is TRBJ1-6, the V gene TRBV20-1, with D perhaps TRBD1 (6 bases). The CDR3 length is 17 residues. Per germline, CDR1 DFQATT and CDR2 SNEGSKA (reference sequence). CDR3 DNA sequence: TGCAGCGCACAGGGAATGTCCGGTAGGGGACATAATTCACCCCTCCACTTT. As protein: CSAQGMSGRGHNSPLHF.

The table lists this clonotype with a few counts. The chain couples TRBV5-1 to TRBJ2-5; TRBD2 might be the D (5 bases). Trimming removed 4 bases from V and 5 bases from J, with 15 bases in between. The germline V gene has CDR1 SGHRS and CDR2 YFSETQ. The CDR3 spans 14 residues. The CDR3 loop is CASSPRTQRETQYF. The CDR3 DNA reads as TGCGCCAGCAGCCCTCGGACTCAACGGGAGACCCAGTACTTC.

The chain is built from TRBV29-1 and TRBJ1-2; D remains ambiguous. Germline V gives CDR1 SQVTM, CDR2 ANQGSEA. The CDR3 runs to 13 residues. The V gene lost 5 bases and the J gene lost 5 bases, with 15 bases spanning the gap. The DNA for the CDR3 is TGCAGCGTTTTCGTGGGTAACGGGTATGGCTACACCTTC. This codes for CSVFVGNGYGYTF.

V usage is TRBV7-9 and J usage is TRBJ2-5; D might be TRBD2 (5 bases). This CDR3 comprises 14 residues. Deletions cut 10 bases from V and 2 bases from J, with 17 bases between. CDR1 SEHNR and CDR2 FQNEAQ come from the germline V gene (reference sequence). The CDR3 DNA follows: TGTGCCACGGAGGACCCCTCCCATCAAGAGACCCAGTACTTC. Translation: CATEDPSHQETQYF.

This clonotype was seen many times. This chain uses TRBV29-1 with TRBJ2-7, with D perhaps TRBD1 or TRBD2 (5 bases each). The CDR3 loop spans 12 amino acids. Germline values: CDR1 SQVTM, CDR2 ANQGSEA. Trimming removed 8 bases from V and 0 bases from J, with 11 bases in between. The CDR3 sequence is CSTRDPSYEQYF. The CDR3 DNA reads TGCAGCACCCGGGACCCCTCCTACGAGCAGTACTTC.